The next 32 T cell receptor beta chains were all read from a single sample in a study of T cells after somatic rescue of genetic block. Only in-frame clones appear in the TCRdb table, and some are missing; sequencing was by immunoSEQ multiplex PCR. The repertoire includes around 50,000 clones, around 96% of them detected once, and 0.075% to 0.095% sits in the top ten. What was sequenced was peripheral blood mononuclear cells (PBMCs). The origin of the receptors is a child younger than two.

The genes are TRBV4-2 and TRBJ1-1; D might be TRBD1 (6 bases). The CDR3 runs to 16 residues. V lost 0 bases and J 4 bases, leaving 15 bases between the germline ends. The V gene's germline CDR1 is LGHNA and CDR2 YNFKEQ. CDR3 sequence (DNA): TGTGCCAGCAGCCAAGAAAGGGGGAGAGGGCCCACTGAAGCTTTCTTT. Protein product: CASSQERGRGPTEAFF.

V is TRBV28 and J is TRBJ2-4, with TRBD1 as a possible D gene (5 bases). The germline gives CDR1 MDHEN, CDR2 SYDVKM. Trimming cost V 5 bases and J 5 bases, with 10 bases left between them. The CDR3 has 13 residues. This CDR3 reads CASSQGIQNIQYF. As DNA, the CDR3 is TGTGCCAGCAGTCAGGGCATCCAAAACATTCAGTACTTC.

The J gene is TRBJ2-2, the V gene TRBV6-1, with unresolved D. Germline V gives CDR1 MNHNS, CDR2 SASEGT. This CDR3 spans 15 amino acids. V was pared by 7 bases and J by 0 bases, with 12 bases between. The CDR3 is CASKNHGANTGELFF. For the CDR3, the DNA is TGTGCCAGCAAAAATCACGGAGCGAACACCGGGGAGCTGTTTTTT.

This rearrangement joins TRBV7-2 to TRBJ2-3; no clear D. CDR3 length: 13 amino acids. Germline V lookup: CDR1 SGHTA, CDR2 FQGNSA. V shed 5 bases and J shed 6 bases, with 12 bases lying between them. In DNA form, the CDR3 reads TGTGCCAGCAGCCAAGGAGTGTGGGATACGCAGTATTTT. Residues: CASSQGVWDTQYF.

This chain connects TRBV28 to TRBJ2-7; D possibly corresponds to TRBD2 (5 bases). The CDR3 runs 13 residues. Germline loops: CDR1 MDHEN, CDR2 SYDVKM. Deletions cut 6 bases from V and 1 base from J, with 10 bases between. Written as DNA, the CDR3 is TGTGCCAGCAGCGTTGGGAGATCCTACGAGCAGTACTTC. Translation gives CASSVGRSYEQYF.

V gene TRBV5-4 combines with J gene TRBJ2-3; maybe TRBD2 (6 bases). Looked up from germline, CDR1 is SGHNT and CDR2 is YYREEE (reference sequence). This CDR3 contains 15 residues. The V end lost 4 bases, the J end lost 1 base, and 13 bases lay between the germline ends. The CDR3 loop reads CASSQPGTGTDTQYF. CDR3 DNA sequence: TGTGCCAGCAGCCAACCCGGGACTGGCACAGATACGCAGTATTTT.

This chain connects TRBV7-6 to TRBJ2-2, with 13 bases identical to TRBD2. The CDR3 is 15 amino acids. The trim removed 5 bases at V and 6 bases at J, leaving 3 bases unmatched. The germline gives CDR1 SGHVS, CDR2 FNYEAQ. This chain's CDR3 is CASSPTSGRAGELFF. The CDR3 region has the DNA TGTGCCAGCAGCCCTACTAGCGGGAGGGCCGGGGAGCTGTTTTTT.

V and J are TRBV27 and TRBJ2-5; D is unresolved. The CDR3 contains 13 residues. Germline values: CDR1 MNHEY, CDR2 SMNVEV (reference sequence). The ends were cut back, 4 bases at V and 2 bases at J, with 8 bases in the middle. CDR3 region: CASSSAFQETQYF. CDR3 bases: TGTGCCAGCAGTTCCGCGTTTCAAGAGACCCAGTACTTC.

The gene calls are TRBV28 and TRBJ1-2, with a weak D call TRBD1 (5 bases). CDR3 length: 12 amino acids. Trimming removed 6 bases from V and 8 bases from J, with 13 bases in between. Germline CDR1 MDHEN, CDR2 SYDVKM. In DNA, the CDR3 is TGTGCCAGCAGCGACCAGGGAGGGGGCTACACCTTC. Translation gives CASSDQGGGYTF.

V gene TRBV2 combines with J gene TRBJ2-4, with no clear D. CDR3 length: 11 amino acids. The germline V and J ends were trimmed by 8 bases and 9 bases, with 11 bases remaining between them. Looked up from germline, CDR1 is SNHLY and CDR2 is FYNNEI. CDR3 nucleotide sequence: TGTGCCAGCCTAGAGTCCGGCATTCAGTACTTC. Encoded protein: CASLESGIQYF.

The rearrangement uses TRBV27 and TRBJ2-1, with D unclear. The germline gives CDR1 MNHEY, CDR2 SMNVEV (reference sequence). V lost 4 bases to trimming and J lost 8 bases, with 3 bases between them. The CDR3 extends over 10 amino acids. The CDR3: CASSYHEQFF. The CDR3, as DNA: TGTGCCAGCAGTTACCATGAGCAGTTCTTC.

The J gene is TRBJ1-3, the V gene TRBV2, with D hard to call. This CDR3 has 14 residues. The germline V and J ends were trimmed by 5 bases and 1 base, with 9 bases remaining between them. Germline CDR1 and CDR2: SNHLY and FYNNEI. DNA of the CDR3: TGTGCCAGCAGTTTAGGGTTTTCTGGAAACACCATATATTTT. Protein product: CASSLGFSGNTIYF.

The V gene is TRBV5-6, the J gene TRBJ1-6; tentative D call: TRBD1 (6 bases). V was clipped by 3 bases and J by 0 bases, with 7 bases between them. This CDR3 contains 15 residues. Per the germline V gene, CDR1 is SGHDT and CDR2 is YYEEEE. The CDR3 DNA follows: TGTGCCAGCAGCTCGGACAGCTCCTATAATTCACCCCTCCACTTT. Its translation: CASSSDSSYNSPLHF.

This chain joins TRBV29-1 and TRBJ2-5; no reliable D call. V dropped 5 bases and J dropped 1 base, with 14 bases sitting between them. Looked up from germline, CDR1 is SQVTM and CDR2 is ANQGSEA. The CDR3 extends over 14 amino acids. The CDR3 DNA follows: TGCAGCGTTTTCCGGCGCACAGCCCAAGAGACCCAGTACTTC. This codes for CSVFRRTAQETQYF.

The CDR3, as DNA: TGCGCCAGCAGCTTGGGAGGACTAGCGTACAATGAGCAGTTCTTC. It translates to CASSLGGLAYNEQFF. The chain combines TRBV5-1 with TRBJ2-1; 9 bases match TRBD2. The CDR3 has 15 amino acids. V lost 0 bases and J lost 4; bases outside the gene matches: 2. Germline V lookup: CDR1 SGHRS, CDR2 YFSETQ.

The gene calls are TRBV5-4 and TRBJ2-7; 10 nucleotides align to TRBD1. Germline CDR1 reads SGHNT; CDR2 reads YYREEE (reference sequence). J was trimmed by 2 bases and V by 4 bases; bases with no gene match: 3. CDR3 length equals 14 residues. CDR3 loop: CASSHGQGAYEQYF. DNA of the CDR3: TGTGCCAGCAGCCACGGACAGGGGGCCTACGAGCAGTACTTC.

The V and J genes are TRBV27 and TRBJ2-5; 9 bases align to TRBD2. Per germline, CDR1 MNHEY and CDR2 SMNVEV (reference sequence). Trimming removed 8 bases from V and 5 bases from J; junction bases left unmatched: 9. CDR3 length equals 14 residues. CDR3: CASWPAGGRETQYF. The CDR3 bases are TGTGCCAGCTGGCCAGCGGGAGGTAGGGAGACCCAGTACTTC.

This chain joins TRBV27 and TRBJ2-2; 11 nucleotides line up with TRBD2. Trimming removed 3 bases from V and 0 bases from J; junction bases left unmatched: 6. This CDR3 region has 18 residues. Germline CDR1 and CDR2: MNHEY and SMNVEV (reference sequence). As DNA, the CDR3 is TGTGCCAGCAGTTTGGTTAGCGGGAGGGCCTCGAACACCGGGGAGCTGTTTTTT. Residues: CASSLVSGRASNTGELFF.

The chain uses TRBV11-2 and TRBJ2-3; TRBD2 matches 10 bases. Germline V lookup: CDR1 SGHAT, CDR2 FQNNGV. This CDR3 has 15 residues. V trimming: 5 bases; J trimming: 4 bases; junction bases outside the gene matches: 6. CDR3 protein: CASSRGTSAADTQYF. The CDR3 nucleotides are TGTGCCAGCAGCCGAGGGACTAGCGCAGCAGATACGCAGTATTTT.

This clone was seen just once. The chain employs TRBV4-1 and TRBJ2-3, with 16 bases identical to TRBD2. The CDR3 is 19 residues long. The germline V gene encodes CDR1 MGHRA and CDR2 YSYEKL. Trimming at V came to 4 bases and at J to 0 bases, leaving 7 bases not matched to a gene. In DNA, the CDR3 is TGCGCCAGCAGCCCACTGGGACTAGCGGGAGGGACTAGCACAGATACGCAGTATTTT. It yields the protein CASSPLGLAGGTSTDTQYF.

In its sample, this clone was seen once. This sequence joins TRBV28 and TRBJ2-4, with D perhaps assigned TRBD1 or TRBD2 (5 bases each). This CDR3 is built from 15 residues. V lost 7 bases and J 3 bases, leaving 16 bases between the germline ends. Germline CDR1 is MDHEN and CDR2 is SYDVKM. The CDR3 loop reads CASTSPGTGKNIQYF. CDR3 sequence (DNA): TGTGCCAGCACCTCACCAGGGACGGGCAAAAACATTCAGTACTTC.

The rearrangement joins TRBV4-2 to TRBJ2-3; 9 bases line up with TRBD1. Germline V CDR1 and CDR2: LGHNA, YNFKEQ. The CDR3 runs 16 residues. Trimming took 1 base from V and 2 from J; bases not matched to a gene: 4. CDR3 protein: CASSQGGDRVTDTQYF. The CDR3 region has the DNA TGTGCCAGCAGCCAAGGAGGGGACAGGGTCACAGATACGCAGTATTTT.

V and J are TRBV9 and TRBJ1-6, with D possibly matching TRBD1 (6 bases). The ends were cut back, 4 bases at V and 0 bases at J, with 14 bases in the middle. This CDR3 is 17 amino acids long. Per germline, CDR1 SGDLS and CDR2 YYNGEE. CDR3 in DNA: TGTGCCAGCAGCCCCGGACAGACGAGCTCCTATAATTCACCCCTCCACTTT. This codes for CASSPGQTSSYNSPLHF.

The chain's CDR3 is CASSLAALQGSLLYF. In DNA form, the CDR3 reads TGTGCCAGCAGCTTGGCAGCTTTACAGGGGTCTCTTCTGTACTTC. The chain has TRBV5-5 and TRBJ2-7; 7 bases are shared with TRBD1. The CDR3 runs to 15 residues. V shed 0 bases, J shed 12 bases, and the junction held 15 bases outside the gene matches. CDR1 SGHKS and CDR2 YYEKEE come from the germline V gene (reference sequence).

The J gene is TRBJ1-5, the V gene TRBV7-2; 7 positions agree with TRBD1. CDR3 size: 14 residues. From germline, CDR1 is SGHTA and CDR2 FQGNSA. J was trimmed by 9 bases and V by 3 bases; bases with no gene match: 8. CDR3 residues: CASSLATGYPPQHF. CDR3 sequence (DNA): TGTGCCAGCAGCTTGGCGACAGGGTATCCGCCCCAGCATTTT.

CDR3 in DNA: TGTGCCAGCAGTTTATCCAGGGGCACTGAAGCTTTCTTT. Protein sequence: CASSLSRGTEAFF. J is TRBJ1-1 and V is TRBV27; tentatively, D is TRBD1 (6 bases). Germline V CDR1 and CDR2: MNHEY, SMNVEV (reference sequence). V gave up 0 bases and J gave up 4 bases, with 6 bases separating them. The CDR3 has 13 amino acids.

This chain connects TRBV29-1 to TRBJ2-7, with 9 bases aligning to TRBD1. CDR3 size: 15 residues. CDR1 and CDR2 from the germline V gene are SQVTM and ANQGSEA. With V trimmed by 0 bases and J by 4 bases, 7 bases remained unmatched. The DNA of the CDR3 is TGCAGCGTTGAAGAGATAACAGGGGGCGCGTACGAGCAGTACTTC. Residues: CSVEEITGGAYEQYF.

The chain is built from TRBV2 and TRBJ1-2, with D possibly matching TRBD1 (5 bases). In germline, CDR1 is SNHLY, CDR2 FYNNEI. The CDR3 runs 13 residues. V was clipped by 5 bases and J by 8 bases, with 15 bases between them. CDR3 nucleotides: TGTGCCAGCAGTCGGACACCGGGGAACGGCTACACCTTC. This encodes CASSRTPGNGYTF.

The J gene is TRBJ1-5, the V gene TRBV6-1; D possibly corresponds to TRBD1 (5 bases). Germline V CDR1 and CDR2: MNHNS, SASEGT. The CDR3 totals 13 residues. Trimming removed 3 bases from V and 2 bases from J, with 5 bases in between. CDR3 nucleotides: TGTGCCAGCAGTGACAGGGGCAATCAGCCCCAGCATTTT. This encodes CASSDRGNQPQHF.

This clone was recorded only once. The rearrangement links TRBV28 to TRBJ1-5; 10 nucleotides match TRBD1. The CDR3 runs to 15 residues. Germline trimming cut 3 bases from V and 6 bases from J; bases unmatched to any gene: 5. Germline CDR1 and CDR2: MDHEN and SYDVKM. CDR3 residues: CASSLYGTGVQPQHF. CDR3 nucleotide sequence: TGTGCCAGCAGTTTGTATGGGACAGGGGTTCAGCCCCAGCATTTT.

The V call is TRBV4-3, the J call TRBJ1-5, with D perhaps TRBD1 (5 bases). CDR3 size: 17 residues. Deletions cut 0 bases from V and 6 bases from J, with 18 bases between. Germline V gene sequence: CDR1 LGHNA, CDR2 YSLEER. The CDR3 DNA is TGCGCCAGCAGCCAAGAGGTGGGGCAGGGTCGGGGTCAGCCCCAGCATTTT. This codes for CASSQEVGQGRGQPQHF.

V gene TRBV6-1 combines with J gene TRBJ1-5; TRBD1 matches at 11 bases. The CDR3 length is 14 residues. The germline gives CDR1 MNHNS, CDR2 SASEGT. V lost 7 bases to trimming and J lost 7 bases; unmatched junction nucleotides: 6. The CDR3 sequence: CASTIGTGGQPQHF. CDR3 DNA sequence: TGTGCCAGCACGATCGGGACAGGGGGACAGCCCCAGCATTTT.